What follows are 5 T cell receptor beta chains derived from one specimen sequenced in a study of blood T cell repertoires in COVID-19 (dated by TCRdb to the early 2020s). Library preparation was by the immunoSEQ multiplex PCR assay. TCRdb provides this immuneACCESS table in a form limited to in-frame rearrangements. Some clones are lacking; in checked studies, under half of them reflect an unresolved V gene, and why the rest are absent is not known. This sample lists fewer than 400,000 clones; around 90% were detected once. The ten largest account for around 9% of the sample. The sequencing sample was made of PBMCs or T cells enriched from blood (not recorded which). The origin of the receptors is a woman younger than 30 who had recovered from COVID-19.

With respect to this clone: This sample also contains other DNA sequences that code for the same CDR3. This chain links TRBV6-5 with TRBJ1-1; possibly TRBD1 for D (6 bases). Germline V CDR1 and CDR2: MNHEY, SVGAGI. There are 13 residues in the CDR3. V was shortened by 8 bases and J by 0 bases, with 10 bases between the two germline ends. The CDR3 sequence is CASSRTVNTEAFF. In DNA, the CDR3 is TGTGCCAGCTCCCGGACAGTGAACACTGAAGCTTTCTTT.

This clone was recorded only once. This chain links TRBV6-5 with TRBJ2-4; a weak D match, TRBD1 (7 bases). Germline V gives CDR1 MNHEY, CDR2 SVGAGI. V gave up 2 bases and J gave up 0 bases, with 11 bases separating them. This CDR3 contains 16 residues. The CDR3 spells CASSYPGGLAKNIQYF. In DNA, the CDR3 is TGTGCCAGCAGTTACCCAGGGGGGTTAGCCAAAAACATTCAGTACTTC.

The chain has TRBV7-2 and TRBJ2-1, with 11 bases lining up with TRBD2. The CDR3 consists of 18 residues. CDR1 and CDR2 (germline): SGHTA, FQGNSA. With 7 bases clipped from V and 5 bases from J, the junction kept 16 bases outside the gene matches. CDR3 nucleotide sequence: TGTGCCAGCAACCCTAACACAGCCGGGACTAGCGGACACAATGAGCAGTTCTTC. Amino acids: CASNPNTAGTSGHNEQFF.

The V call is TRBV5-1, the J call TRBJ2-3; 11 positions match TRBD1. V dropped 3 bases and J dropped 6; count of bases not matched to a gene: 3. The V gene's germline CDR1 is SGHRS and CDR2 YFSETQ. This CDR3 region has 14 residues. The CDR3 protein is CASSSGQGEDTQYF. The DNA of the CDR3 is TGCGCCAGCAGCTCGGGACAGGGGGAGGATACGCAGTATTTT.

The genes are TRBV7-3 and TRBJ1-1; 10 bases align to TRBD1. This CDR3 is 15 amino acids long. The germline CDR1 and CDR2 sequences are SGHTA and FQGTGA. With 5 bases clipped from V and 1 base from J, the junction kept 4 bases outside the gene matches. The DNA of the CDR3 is TGTGCCAGCAGCAATTGGGACAGGGGGAACACTGAAGCTTTCTTT. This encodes CASSNWDRGNTEAFF.